A selection of T cell receptor beta chains follows, all from one sample in a study of PD-1 blockade in classical Hodgkin lymphoma. Assay used: immunoSEQ multiplex PCR; TCRdb lists only in-frame clones, some missing. The data contain over 20,000 clones, approximately 70% of them singletons. The sequencing used peripheral blood mononuclear cells (PBMCs), collected before the fourth cycle of nivolumab. These TCRs come from a human donor with classical Hodgkin lymphoma. Both conserved end residues are part of each CDR3. Each record gives: D gene, clone size, V gene, CDR3 length, J gene, CDR3 protein, CDR3 DNA. The D gene is left open where the match is weak. The size field is filled for only some rows; it gives once, few, many or a size class.

d_call: TRBD1; clone_size: -; v_call: TRBV18; cdr3_length: 15; j_call: TRBJ2-3; cdr3_aa: CASSPSDRGTDTQYF; cdr3_nt: TGTGCCAGCTCACCTTCGGACAGGGGCACAGATACGCAGTATTTT
d_call: TRBD1; clone_size: -; v_call: TRBV6-4; cdr3_length: 16; j_call: TRBJ1-3; cdr3_aa: CASSYGLGGAGNTIYF; cdr3_nt: TGTGCCAGCAGTTATGGTTTAGGGGGCGCGGGAAACACCATATATTTT
d_call: -; clone_size: -; v_call: TRBV11-3; cdr3_length: 12; j_call: TRBJ2-2; cdr3_aa: CASRLRGGELFF; cdr3_nt: TGTGCCAGCAGGCTTAGGGGCGGGGAGCTGTTTTTT
d_call: -; clone_size: -; v_call: TRBV28; cdr3_length: 17; j_call: TRBJ2-6; cdr3_aa: CASSVGGSVSGANVLTF; cdr3_nt: TGTGCCAGCAGCGTAGGGGGGAGCGTCTCTGGGGCCAACGTCCTGACTTTC
d_call: -; clone_size: -; v_call: TRBV5-6; cdr3_length: 15; j_call: TRBJ2-1; cdr3_aa: CASSLGPGPYNEQFF; cdr3_nt: TGTGCCAGCAGCTTGGGCCCTGGCCCCTACAATGAGCAGTTCTTC
d_call: -; clone_size: -; v_call: TRBV5-4; cdr3_length: 13; j_call: TRBJ1-2; cdr3_aa: CASTELRVNGYTF; cdr3_nt: TGTGCCAGCACAGAATTACGGGTCAATGGCTACACCTTC
d_call: -; clone_size: -; v_call: TRBV5-4; cdr3_length: 16; j_call: TRBJ2-6; cdr3_aa: CASRDSPSSGANVLTF; cdr3_nt: TGTGCCAGCAGAGATTCTCCTTCCTCTGGGGCCAACGTCCTGACTTTC
d_call: -; clone_size: -; v_call: TRBV5-4; cdr3_length: 16; j_call: TRBJ2-1; cdr3_aa: CASSWGGTESYNEQFF; cdr3_nt: TGTGCCAGCAGCTGGGGCGGGACAGAGTCCTACAATGAGCAGTTCTTC
d_call: -; clone_size: many; v_call: TRBV10-2; cdr3_length: 14; j_call: TRBJ1-2; cdr3_aa: CASSEGAPYYGYTF; cdr3_nt: TGCGCCAGCAGTGAAGGGGCGCCTTACTATGGCTACACCTTC
d_call: TRBD1; clone_size: -; v_call: TRBV4-2; cdr3_length: 18; j_call: TRBJ1-6; cdr3_aa: CASSQQKPGQGVVSPLHF; cdr3_nt: TGTGCCAGCAGCCAGCAAAAACCCGGACAGGGGGTTGTATCACCCCTCCACTTT
d_call: TRBD2; clone_size: few; v_call: TRBV7-9; cdr3_length: 17; j_call: TRBJ2-3; cdr3_aa: CASSPKLGLAGVDTQYF; cdr3_nt: TGTGCCAGCAGCCCTAAACTGGGACTAGCGGGGGTGGATACGCAGTATTTT
d_call: TRBD2; clone_size: -; v_call: TRBV7-2; cdr3_length: 18; j_call: TRBJ2-5; cdr3_aa: CASSRRASGGAGRETQYF; cdr3_nt: TGTGCCAGCAGCCGCCGAGCAAGCGGGGGGGCCGGGAGAGAGACCCAGTACTTC
d_call: -; clone_size: -; v_call: TRBV2; cdr3_length: 14; j_call: TRBJ1-6; cdr3_aa: CASSDRGDNSPLHF; cdr3_nt: TGTGCCAGCAGTGACAGGGGAGATAATTCACCCCTCCACTTT
d_call: -; clone_size: -; v_call: TRBV4-2; cdr3_length: 16; j_call: TRBJ1-2; cdr3_aa: CASSQATGAFNYGYTF; cdr3_nt: TGTGCCAGCAGCCAGGCCACCGGCGCGTTTAACTATGGCTACACCTTC
d_call: -; clone_size: -; v_call: TRBV7-9; cdr3_length: 12; j_call: TRBJ1-5; cdr3_aa: CASSLGMEPQHF; cdr3_nt: TGTGCCAGCAGCTTAGGAATGGAGCCCCAGCATTTT
d_call: TRBD2; clone_size: -; v_call: TRBV29-1; cdr3_length: 15; j_call: TRBJ2-3; cdr3_aa: CSVGMLAGSTDTQYF; cdr3_nt: TGCAGCGTTGGTATGCTAGCGGGATCTACAGATACGCAGTATTTT
d_call: -; clone_size: once; v_call: TRBV6-5; cdr3_length: 13; j_call: TRBJ1-4; cdr3_aa: CASSPGNVEKLFF; cdr3_nt: TGTGCCAGCAGCCCCGGAAACGTGGAAAAACTGTTTTTT
d_call: -; clone_size: -; v_call: TRBV19; cdr3_length: 14; j_call: TRBJ1-6; cdr3_aa: CASNRLSASSPLHF; cdr3_nt: TGTGCCAGTAATCGGCTCAGCGCGTCTTCACCCCTCCACTTT
d_call: -; clone_size: -; v_call: TRBV19; cdr3_length: 16; j_call: TRBJ2-5; cdr3_aa: CATSGGWGLVGETQYF; cdr3_nt: TGTGCCACTTCGGGGGGCTGGGGCCTCGTAGGAGAGACCCAGTACTTC
d_call: -; clone_size: -; v_call: TRBV7-2; cdr3_length: 11; j_call: TRBJ1-3; cdr3_aa: CASISGNTIYF; cdr3_nt: TGTGCCAGCATCTCTGGAAACACCATATATTTT
d_call: -; clone_size: few; v_call: TRBV7-9; cdr3_length: 13; j_call: TRBJ2-7; cdr3_aa: CASSRTTGYEQYF; cdr3_nt: TGTGCCAGCAGCAGGACTACCGGCTACGAGCAGTACTTC
d_call: -; clone_size: -; v_call: TRBV28; cdr3_length: 13; j_call: TRBJ1-4; cdr3_aa: CASLDGPYEKLFF; cdr3_nt: TGTGCCAGCCTGGACGGCCCATATGAAAAACTGTTTTTT
d_call: -; clone_size: -; v_call: TRBV6-6; cdr3_length: 14; j_call: TRBJ1-2; cdr3_aa: CASWGGERVGGYTF; cdr3_nt: TGTGCCAGCTGGGGGGGGGAGCGCGTTGGGGGCTACACCTTC
d_call: -; clone_size: -; v_call: TRBV11-2; cdr3_length: 14; j_call: TRBJ1-1; cdr3_aa: CASSLAGGHTEAFF; cdr3_nt: TGTGCCAGCAGCTTAGCGGGGGGTCACACTGAAGCTTTCTTT
d_call: TRBD1; clone_size: -; v_call: TRBV7-9; cdr3_length: 13; j_call: TRBJ1-2; cdr3_aa: CASSVRGLDGYTF; cdr3_nt: TGTGCCAGCAGCGTCAGGGGGTTGGATGGCTACACCTTC
d_call: -; clone_size: -; v_call: TRBV4-3; cdr3_length: 16; j_call: TRBJ1-6; cdr3_aa: CASSLSGAYWNSPLHF; cdr3_nt: TGCGCCAGCAGCCTTTCAGGGGCGTATTGGAATTCACCCCTCCACTTT
d_call: TRBD2; clone_size: -; v_call: TRBV7-2; cdr3_length: 15; j_call: TRBJ2-1; cdr3_aa: CASSVSGGANVEQFF; cdr3_nt: TGTGCCAGCAGCGTCAGCGGGGGGGCCAATGTAGAGCAGTTCTTC
d_call: -; clone_size: -; v_call: TRBV6-5; cdr3_length: 16; j_call: TRBJ2-2; cdr3_aa: CASSYGASANTGELFF; cdr3_nt: TGTGCCAGCAGTTACGGGGCTAGCGCAAACACCGGGGAGCTGTTTTTT
d_call: -; clone_size: medium-sized; v_call: TRBV19; cdr3_length: 17; j_call: TRBJ1-5; cdr3_aa: CASSIREMVSGGQPQHF; cdr3_nt: TGTGCCAGTAGTATCAGAGAAATGGTGTCGGGCGGTCAGCCCCAGCATTTT
d_call: TRBD1; clone_size: -; v_call: TRBV29-1; cdr3_length: 14; j_call: TRBJ2-5; cdr3_aa: CSVTINRGKETQYF; cdr3_nt: TGCAGCGTTACGATAAACAGGGGGAAAGAGACCCAGTACTTC
d_call: TRBD1; clone_size: -; v_call: TRBV2; cdr3_length: 10; j_call: TRBJ2-7; cdr3_aa: CASRGDRLYF; cdr3_nt: TGTGCCAGCAGGGGGGACAGGCTTTACTTC
d_call: -; clone_size: -; v_call: TRBV5-1; cdr3_length: 14; j_call: TRBJ2-2; cdr3_aa: CASSPLHRTGGLFF; cdr3_nt: TGCGCCAGCAGCCCGCTCCACCGTACCGGGGGGCTGTTTTTT
d_call: TRBD1; clone_size: -; v_call: TRBV7-9; cdr3_length: 15; j_call: TRBJ1-2; cdr3_aa: CASSFRDRVHQGYTF; cdr3_nt: TGTGCCAGCAGCTTCCGGGACAGGGTCCATCAAGGCTACACCTTC
d_call: -; clone_size: -; v_call: TRBV25-1; cdr3_length: 13; j_call: TRBJ2-5; cdr3_aa: CASSERSRETQYF; cdr3_nt: TGTGCCAGCAGTGAACGAAGTCGGGAGACCCAGTACTTC
d_call: -; clone_size: -; v_call: TRBV6-6; cdr3_length: 15; j_call: TRBJ1-5; cdr3_aa: CASRSSGDSNQPQHF; cdr3_nt: TGTGCCAGCAGATCATCAGGTGATAGCAATCAGCCCCAGCATTTT
d_call: -; clone_size: -; v_call: TRBV28; cdr3_length: 15; j_call: TRBJ1-5; cdr3_aa: CASSLMRGEGQPQHF; cdr3_nt: TGTGCCAGCAGTTTAATGCGGGGAGAAGGTCAGCCCCAGCATTTT
d_call: -; clone_size: -; v_call: TRBV18; cdr3_length: 17; j_call: TRBJ1-6; cdr3_aa: CASSPQAPRTAPAPLHF; cdr3_nt: TGTGCCAGCTCACCACAAGCTCCGAGGACCGCTCCCGCACCCCTCCACTTT
d_call: TRBD1; clone_size: -; v_call: TRBV28; cdr3_length: 17; j_call: TRBJ1-5; cdr3_aa: CASSLRDSAYSNQPQHF; cdr3_nt: TGTGCCAGCAGTTTAAGGGACAGTGCATATAGCAATCAGCCCCAGCATTTT
d_call: -; clone_size: -; v_call: TRBV5-1; cdr3_length: 14; j_call: TRBJ1-1; cdr3_aa: CASSSLGDRTEAFF; cdr3_nt: TGCGCCAGCAGCTCCCTTGGTGATCGCACTGAAGCTTTCTTT
d_call: -; clone_size: -; v_call: TRBV5-1; cdr3_length: 13; j_call: TRBJ2-7; cdr3_aa: CASSFGRAREQYF; cdr3_nt: TGCGCCAGCAGCTTTGGTAGGGCGAGAGAGCAGTACTTC
d_call: -; clone_size: few; v_call: TRBV27; cdr3_length: 14; j_call: TRBJ2-7; cdr3_aa: CASSLLGANDEQYF; cdr3_nt: TGTGCCAGCAGTCTGCTGGGGGCTAATGACGAGCAGTACTTC
d_call: -; clone_size: -; v_call: TRBV6-5; cdr3_length: 15; j_call: TRBJ2-2; cdr3_aa: CASSYSRANTGELFF; cdr3_nt: TGTGCCAGCAGTTACTCGAGGGCGAACACCGGGGAGCTGTTTTTT
d_call: -; clone_size: -; v_call: TRBV6-1; cdr3_length: 12; j_call: TRBJ2-7; cdr3_aa: CASRAAAYEQYF; cdr3_nt: TGTGCCAGCCGGGCTGCGGCTTACGAGCAGTACTTC
d_call: -; clone_size: -; v_call: TRBV28; cdr3_length: 13; j_call: TRBJ1-1; cdr3_aa: CASITGGVLEAFF; cdr3_nt: TGTGCCAGCATCACGGGGGGGGTACTTGAAGCTTTCTTT
d_call: -; clone_size: -; v_call: TRBV28; cdr3_length: 12; j_call: TRBJ2-1; cdr3_aa: CASSLRYNEQFF; cdr3_nt: TGTGCCAGCTCCCTCCGGTACAATGAGCAGTTCTTC
d_call: -; clone_size: -; v_call: TRBV28; cdr3_length: 13; j_call: TRBJ2-7; cdr3_aa: CASGIGRGYEQYF; cdr3_nt: TGTGCCAGCGGGATAGGACGGGGCTACGAGCAGTACTTC
d_call: TRBD2; clone_size: -; v_call: TRBV6-1; cdr3_length: 15; j_call: TRBJ2-5; cdr3_aa: CASRPGLAGQETQYF; cdr3_nt: TGTGCCAGCAGACCGGGACTAGCGGGGCAAGAGACCCAGTACTTC
d_call: TRBD2; clone_size: few; v_call: TRBV5-6; cdr3_length: 19; j_call: TRBJ2-5; cdr3_aa: CASSLEARLAGPGGETQYF; cdr3_nt: TGTGCCAGCAGCTTGGAAGCGCGACTAGCGGGGCCGGGAGGAGAGACCCAGTACTTC
d_call: -; clone_size: few; v_call: TRBV11-2; cdr3_length: 18; j_call: TRBJ1-4; cdr3_aa: CASSFRGSALTTNEKLFF; cdr3_nt: TGTGCCAGCAGCTTCAGGGGTAGCGCCCTGACAACTAATGAAAAACTGTTTTTT
d_call: -; clone_size: -; v_call: TRBV6-1; cdr3_length: 15; j_call: TRBJ1-6; cdr3_aa: CASSLDNFQDSPLHF; cdr3_nt: TGTGCCAGCAGCCTGGACAATTTTCAGGATTCACCCCTCCACTTT
d_call: -; clone_size: few; v_call: TRBV6-1; cdr3_length: 14; j_call: TRBJ1-1; cdr3_aa: CASSEDRGDTEAFF; cdr3_nt: TGTGCCAGCAGTGAAGATCGGGGGGACACTGAAGCTTTCTTT
d_call: -; clone_size: few; v_call: TRBV11-2; cdr3_length: 14; j_call: TRBJ1-2; cdr3_aa: CASSLGQLSYGYTF; cdr3_nt: TGTGCCAGCAGCTTAGGACAGCTCAGCTATGGCTACACCTTC
d_call: TRBD2; clone_size: -; v_call: TRBV11-1; cdr3_length: 16; j_call: TRBJ2-3; cdr3_aa: CASSLLAGRLTDTQYF; cdr3_nt: TGTGCCAGCAGCTTGTTAGCGGGCAGGCTCACAGATACGCAGTATTTT
d_call: -; clone_size: -; v_call: TRBV10-3; cdr3_length: 12; j_call: TRBJ1-1; cdr3_aa: CAISEYGPEAFF; cdr3_nt: TGTGCCATCAGTGAGTACGGTCCTGAAGCTTTCTTT
d_call: -; clone_size: once; v_call: TRBV29-1; cdr3_length: 13; j_call: TRBJ1-2; cdr3_aa: CSVVRTTHYGYTF; cdr3_nt: TGCAGCGTTGTTAGGACAACTCACTATGGCTACACCTTC